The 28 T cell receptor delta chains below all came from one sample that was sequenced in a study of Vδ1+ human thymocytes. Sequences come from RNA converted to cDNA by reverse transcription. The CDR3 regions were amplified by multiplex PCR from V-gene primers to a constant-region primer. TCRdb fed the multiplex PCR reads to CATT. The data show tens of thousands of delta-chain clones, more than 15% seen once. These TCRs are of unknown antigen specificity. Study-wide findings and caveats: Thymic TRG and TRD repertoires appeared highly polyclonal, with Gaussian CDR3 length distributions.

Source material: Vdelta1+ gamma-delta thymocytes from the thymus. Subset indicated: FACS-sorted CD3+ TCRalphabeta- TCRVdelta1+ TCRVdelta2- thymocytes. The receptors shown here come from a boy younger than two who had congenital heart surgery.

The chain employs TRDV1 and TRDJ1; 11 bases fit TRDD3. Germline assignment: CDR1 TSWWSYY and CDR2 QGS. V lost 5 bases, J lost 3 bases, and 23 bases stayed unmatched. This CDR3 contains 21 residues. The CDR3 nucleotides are TGTGCTCTTGGGCAAACTACCGGTGATCGGTGGGGGATACGCAACGCCGATAAACTCATCTTT. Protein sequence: CALGQTTGDRWGIRNADKLIF.

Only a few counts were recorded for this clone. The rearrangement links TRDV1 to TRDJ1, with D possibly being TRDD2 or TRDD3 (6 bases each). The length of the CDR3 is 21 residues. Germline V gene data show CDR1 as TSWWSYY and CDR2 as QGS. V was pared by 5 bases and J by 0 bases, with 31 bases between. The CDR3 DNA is TGTGCTCTTGGGTCCCCCTATATCCTACCGCTGCTGGGGCCGTACACCGATAAACTCATCTTT. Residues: CALGSPYILPLLGPYTDKLIF.

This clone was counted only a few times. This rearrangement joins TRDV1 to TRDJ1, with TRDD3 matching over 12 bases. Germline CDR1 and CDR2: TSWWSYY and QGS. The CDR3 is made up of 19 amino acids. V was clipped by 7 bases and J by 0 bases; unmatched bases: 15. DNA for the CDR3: TGTGCTCTTGCCGGGACTGGGGGATACCCCCTCTTGTACACCGATAAACTCATCTTT. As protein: CALAGTGGYPLLYTDKLIF.

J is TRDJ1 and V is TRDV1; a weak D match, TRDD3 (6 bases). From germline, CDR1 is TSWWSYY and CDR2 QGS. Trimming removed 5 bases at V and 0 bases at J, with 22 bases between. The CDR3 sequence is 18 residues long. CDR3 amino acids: CALGFGGGPTHYTDKLIF. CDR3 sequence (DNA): TGTGCTCTTGGGTTCGGGGGAGGTCCGACTCACTACACCGATAAACTCATCTTT.

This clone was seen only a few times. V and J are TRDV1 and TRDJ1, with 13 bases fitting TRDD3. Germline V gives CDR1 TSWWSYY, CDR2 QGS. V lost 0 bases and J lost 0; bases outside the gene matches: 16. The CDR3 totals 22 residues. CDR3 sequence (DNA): TGTGCTCTTGGGGAACTTCCGCCCCCTGTACTGGGGGATACGTCTTACACCGATAAACTCATCTTT. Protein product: CALGELPPPVLGDTSYTDKLIF.

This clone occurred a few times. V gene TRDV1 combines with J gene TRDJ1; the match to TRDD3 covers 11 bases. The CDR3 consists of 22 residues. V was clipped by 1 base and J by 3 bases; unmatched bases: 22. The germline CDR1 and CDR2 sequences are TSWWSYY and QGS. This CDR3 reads CALGEQSLPAPNWGIGSDKLIF. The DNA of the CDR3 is TGTGCTCTTGGGGAACAAAGCTTGCCGGCCCCCAACTGGGGGATAGGGTCCGATAAACTCATCTTT.

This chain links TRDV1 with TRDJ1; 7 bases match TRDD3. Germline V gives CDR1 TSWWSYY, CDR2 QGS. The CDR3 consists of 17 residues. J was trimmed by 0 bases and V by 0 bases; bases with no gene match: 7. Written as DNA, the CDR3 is TGTGCTCTTGGGGAACTTACCCGGGGGATGTACACCGATAAACTCATCTTT. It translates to CALGELTRGMYTDKLIF.

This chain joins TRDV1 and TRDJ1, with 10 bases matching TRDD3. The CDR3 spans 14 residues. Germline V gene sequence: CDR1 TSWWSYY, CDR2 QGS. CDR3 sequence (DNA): TGTGCCCTCACGTGGGGGATACTCTGGGATAAACTCATCTTT. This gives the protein CALTWGILWDKLIF.

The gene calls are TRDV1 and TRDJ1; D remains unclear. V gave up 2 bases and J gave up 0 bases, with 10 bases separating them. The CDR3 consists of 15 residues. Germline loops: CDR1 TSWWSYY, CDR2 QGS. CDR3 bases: TGTGCTCTTGGGGAAAAGGGTCGGTACACCGATAAACTCATCTTT. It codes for CALGEKGRYTDKLIF.

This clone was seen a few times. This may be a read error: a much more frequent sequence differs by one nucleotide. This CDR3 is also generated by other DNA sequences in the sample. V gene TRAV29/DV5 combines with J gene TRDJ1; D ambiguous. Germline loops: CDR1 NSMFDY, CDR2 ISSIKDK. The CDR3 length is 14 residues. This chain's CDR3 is CAASVVCSTDKLIF. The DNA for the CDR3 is TGCGCAGCAAGCGTTGTATGCAGCACCGATAAACTCATCTTT.

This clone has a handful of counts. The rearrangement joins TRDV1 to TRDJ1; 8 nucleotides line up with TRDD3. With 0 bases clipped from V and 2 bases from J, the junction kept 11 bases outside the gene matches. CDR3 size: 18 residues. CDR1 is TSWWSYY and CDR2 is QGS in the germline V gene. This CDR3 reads CALGELSPLGYATDKLIF. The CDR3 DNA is TGTGCTCTTGGGGAACTGTCCCCACTGGGATACGCGACCGATAAACTCATCTTT.

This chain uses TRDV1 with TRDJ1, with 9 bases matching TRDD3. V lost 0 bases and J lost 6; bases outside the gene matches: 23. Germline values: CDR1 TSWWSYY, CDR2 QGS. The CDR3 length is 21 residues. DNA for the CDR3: TGTGCTCTTGGGGAACTGGCCTTCTCCCCGTACTGGGGGACACCCGCCTATAAACTCATCTTT. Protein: CALGELAFSPYWGTPAYKLIF.

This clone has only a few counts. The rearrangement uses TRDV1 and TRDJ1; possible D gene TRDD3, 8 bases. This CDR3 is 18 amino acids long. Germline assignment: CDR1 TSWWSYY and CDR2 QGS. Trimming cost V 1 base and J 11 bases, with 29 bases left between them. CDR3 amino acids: CALGEQGFLFLRDTRLIF. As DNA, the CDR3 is TGTGCTCTTGGGGAACAAGGCTTCCTATTTTTGCGGGATACGCGGCTCATCTTT.

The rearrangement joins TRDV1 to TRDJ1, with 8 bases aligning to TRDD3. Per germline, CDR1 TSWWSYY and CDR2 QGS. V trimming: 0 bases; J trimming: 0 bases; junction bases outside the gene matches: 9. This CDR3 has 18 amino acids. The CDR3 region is CALGELCFTGGDTDKLIF. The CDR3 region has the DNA TGTGCTCTTGGGGAACTCTGCTTTACTGGGGGTGACACCGATAAACTCATCTTT.

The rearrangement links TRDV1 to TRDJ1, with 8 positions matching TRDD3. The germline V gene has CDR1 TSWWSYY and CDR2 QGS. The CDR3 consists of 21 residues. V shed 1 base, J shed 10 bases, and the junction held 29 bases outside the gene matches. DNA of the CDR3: TGTGCTCTTGGGGAACCCTTCCAACCGCCGGACGTGGGGGATCCCGCCGTGAGACTCATCTTT. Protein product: CALGEPFQPPDVGDPAVRLIF.

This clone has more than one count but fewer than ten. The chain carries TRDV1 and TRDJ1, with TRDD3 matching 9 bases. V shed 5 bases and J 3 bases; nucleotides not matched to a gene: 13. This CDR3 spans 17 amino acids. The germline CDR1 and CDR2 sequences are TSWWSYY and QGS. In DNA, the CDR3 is TGTGCTCTTGGGCAGTACTGGGGGAGCCCTTTTTCCGATAAACTCATCTTT. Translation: CALGQYWGSPFSDKLIF.

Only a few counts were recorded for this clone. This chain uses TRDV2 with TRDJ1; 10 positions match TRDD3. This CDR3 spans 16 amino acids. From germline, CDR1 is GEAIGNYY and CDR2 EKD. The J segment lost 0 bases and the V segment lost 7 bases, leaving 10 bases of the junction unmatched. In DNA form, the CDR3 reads TGTGCCTGCGTACTGGGGGATCTTGGATACACCGATAAACTCATCTTT. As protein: CACVLGDLGYTDKLIF.

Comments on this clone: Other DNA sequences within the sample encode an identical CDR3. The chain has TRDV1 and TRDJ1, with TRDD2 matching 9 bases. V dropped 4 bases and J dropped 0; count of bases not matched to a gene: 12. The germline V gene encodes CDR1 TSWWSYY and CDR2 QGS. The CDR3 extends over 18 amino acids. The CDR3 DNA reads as TGTGCTCTTGGGGCGCCTTCCTACGCGGGATTCGACACCGATAAACTCATCTTT. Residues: CALGAPSYAGFDTDKLIF.

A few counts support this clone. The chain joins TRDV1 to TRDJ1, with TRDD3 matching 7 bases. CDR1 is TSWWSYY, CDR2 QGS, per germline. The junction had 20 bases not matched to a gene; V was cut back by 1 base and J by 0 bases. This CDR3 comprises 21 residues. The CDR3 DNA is TGTGCTCTTGGGGAACCCGTTACTGGGGATCCGTCGACCTTGTACACCGATAAACTCATCTTT. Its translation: CALGEPVTGDPSTLYTDKLIF.

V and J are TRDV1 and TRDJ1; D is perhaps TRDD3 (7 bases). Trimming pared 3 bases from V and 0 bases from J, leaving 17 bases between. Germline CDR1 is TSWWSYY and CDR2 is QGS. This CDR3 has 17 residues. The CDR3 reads CALGDSYTGAYTDKLIF. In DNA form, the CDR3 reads TGTGCTCTTGGGGACTCCTACACTGGGGCATACACCGATAAACTCATCTTT.

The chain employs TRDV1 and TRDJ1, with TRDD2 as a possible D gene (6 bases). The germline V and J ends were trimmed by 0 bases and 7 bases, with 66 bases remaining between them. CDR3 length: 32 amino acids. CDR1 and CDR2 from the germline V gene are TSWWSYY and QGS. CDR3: CALGELTSRGKPPPTVHPSPYGPSRLTFKLIF. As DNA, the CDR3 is TGTGCTCTTGGGGAACTCACGAGCCGGGGCAAACCCCCTCCTACTGTACATCCCTCGCCTTACGGTCCTTCCAGACTAACATTTAAACTCATCTTT.

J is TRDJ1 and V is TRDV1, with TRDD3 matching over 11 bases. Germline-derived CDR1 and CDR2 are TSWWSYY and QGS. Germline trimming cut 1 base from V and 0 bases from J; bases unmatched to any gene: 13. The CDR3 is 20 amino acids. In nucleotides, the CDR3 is TGTGCTCTTGGGGAACGGCGGCGTGGGGGATACGCGGGGTACACCGATAAACTCATCTTT. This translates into CALGERRRGGYAGYTDKLIF.

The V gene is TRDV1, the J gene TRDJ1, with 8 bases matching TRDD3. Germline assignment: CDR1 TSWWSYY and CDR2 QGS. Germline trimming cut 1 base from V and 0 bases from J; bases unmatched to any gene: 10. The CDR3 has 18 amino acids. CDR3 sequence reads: CALGEPTGGHRYTDKLIF. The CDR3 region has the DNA TGTGCTCTTGGGGAACCTACTGGGGGTCACCGGTACACCGATAAACTCATCTTT.

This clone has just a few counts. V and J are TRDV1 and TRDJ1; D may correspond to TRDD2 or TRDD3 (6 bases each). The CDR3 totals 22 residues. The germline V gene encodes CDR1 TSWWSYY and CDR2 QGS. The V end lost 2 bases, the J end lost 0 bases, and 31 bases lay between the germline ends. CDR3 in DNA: TGTGCTCTTGGGGAAGGAGGCTCCTACAGGAGCTGGGGACCTGAAAACACCGATAAACTCATCTTT. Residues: CALGEGGSYRSWGPENTDKLIF.

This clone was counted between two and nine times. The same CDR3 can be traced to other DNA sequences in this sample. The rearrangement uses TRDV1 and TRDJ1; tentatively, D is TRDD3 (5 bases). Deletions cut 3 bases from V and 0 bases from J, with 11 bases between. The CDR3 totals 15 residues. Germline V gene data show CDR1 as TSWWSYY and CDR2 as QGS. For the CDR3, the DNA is TGTGCTCTTGGGGATCCGCCGGGGGACACCGATAAACTCATCTTT. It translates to CALGDPPGDTDKLIF.

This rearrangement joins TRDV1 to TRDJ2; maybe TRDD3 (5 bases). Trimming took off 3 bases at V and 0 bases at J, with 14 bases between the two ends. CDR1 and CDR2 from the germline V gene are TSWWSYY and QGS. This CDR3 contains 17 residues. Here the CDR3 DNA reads TGTGCTCTTGGGGAGCCCTTGGGGTTCGCTTTGACAGCACAACTCTTCTTT. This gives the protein CALGEPLGFALTAQLFF.

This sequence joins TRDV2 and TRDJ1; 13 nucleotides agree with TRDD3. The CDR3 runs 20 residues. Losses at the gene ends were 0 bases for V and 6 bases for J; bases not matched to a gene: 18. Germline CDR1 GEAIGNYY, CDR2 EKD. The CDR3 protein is CACDTNHWGIRQLATNKLIF. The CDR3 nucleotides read TGTGCCTGTGACACCAACCACTGGGGGATACGCCAGCTCGCAACCAATAAACTCATCTTT.

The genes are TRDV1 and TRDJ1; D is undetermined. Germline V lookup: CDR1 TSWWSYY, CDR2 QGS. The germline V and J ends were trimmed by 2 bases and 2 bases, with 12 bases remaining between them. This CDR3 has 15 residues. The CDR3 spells CALGEFTCGTDKLIF. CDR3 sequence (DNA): TGTGCTCTTGGGGAATTTACTTGTGGGACCGATAAACTCATCTTT.